This T cell receptor beta chain was sequenced during a study of shared clonotypes between healthy human individuals (dated by TCRdb to about 2020). Describing the broader study: The cohort comprised a couple of women and three men aged 18 to 49 years. Between about 0.85 and 8.9 billion PBMCs per donor were obtained by leukapheresis. To estimate repertoire size and how much clonotypes are shared between individuals, the study performed deep sequencing of blood TCR repertoires from about five healthy adults. Different laboratories and diverse techniques were used to prepare libraries and sequence TCR repertoires, to increase sequencing depth and limit assay-specific biases. For each donor, three plates each were used for CD4 naive and CD4 memory, two plates were used for CD8 naive, and one plate was used for CD8 memory. The research as a whole found: The small number of donors limited the genetic and exposure-history diversity represented. Estimated clonotype richness was generally larger for naive than for memory subsets. Rarefaction of sorted-subset datasets indicated incomplete sequencing despite the large sequencing depth. Sampling was limited to blood, and TCR repertoires in tissue likely differ from TCR repertoires in blood. Clonotypes shared by all four sorted-subset donors showed higher generation probabilities than non-shared clonotypes. About 4.5% of naive CD4, around 3.5% of naive CD8, roughly 2.5% of memory CD4, and around 0.42% of memory CD8 clonotypes were shared across a few donors. Pairwise subsampling led to the expectation that sequencing depth would affect the degree of clonotype sharing among donors.

The donors were healthy, HIV-negative adults with no recently reported acute infections or vaccinations. All donors were Caucasian adults living in Nashville, Tennessee, USA. CD4+ T cells were enriched by magnetic negative selection; naive cells were then positively selected on CD45RA, and the negative fraction formed the memory subset. After blood collection by leukapheresis, PBMCs were isolated using Ficoll-Histopaque density gradient centrifugation and then cryopreserved in the vapor phase of liquid nitrogen. Analytical flow cytometry was used to check the purity and quantity of each magnetically sorted T cell population. Genomic DNA was isolated from every sorted fraction and measured by UV absorbance on a Nanodrop 2000c. About this clone itself: This receptor's antigen is unknown. No much larger clone exists at a distance of one base, and base qualities are not known.

Including cysteine and phenylalanine, the CDR3 has 16 amino acids. The kept DNA is CDR3 alone, 48 bases in frame from the first base. A distance of 20 bases separates the germline ends of V and J, which lose 5 bases and 6 bases respectively. Taken from the germline V gene (reference sequence), the CDR1 and CDR2 loops are MNHEY and SMNVEV. Using the deep immunoSEQ assay, TCR CDR3 regions were amplified from genomic DNA by multiplex PCR. Extracted genomic DNA from each cell subset was spread evenly across all wells of several immunoSEQ 96-well plates, with each plate serving as a replicate. Each replicate PCR for sorted subsets received about 210 ng genomic DNA, equal to tens of thousands of T cell genomes. The purified libraries were quantified using a Qubit 3.0 fluorometer, sized with a Bioanalyzer 2100, and then quantified again using the KAPA Library Quantification kit. Every immunoSEQ 96-well plate was sequenced on a dedicated single-read 150-cycle Illumina NextSeq 550 flow cell. The paper's processing steps were these. Because the immunoSEQ output held only junctional sequences and lacked quality scores, the filtering could not match the filtering applied to full-length reads. Sequences were annotated with PyIR, a Python wrapper for IgBLAST v1.9, and V/J genes and CDR3 were assigned using IMGT germline references. Reads were filtered out if the reads had weak V/J assignments (E-value above 1e-6), no CDR3, stop codons, out-of-frame junctions, or ambiguous translated residues. V3J clonotypes were defined by identical inferred V gene, J gene, and CDR3 amino acid sequence. To compute the percentage overlap between repertoires, the number of shared unique clonotypes was divided by the size of the smaller repertoire. Richness of each repertoire was evaluated using RTK rarefaction, the Chao1 estimator, and Recon v2.1 estimates of unobserved clonotypes. Generation probabilities were computed with OLGA for all TCRbeta clonotypes obtained by the gDNA method from four donors. Entries here come from immuneACCESS through TCRdb and include only in-frame sequences with V and J called. Some clones fail to appear in such tables; in the studies checked, an unresolved V gene covers under half of the shortfall, and the cause of the remainder is unknown. That table furnishes V, J and clone size, whereas the DNA furnished D and trimming. The sample includes some 1,400,000 clones, with around 97% observed a single time. Approximately 1.1% of the sample comes from the top ten.

This receptor was taken from a man aged 30-40 years in good health. The specimen sequenced was naive CD4+ T cells sorted from blood. Per the publication, the cell subset or site label means: CD45RA+ positively selected. The sequence joins TRBV27 to TRBJ2-1, and perhaps TRBD2 as D gene, on 7 matching bases. This receptor has the CDR3 CASSRGALHSGNEQFF. Read as DNA, the sequence is TGTGCCAGCAGTCGGGGGGCCCTCCATAGCGGCAATGAGCAGTTCTTC.